This paragraph covers one TCR beta chain sequence. The data were taken from a study of T and B cells in COVID-19 patients. On the study more broadly: Critical illness requiring mechanical ventilation or extracorporeal membrane oxygenation affected about 65% of the 20 active-infection patients.

BIOMED2 TRB-A/B primer pools were used in multiplex TRB PCR. TCRdb used MiXCR to reprocess the multiplex PCR reads, holding one entry per CDR3 protein. This sample has around 21,000 distinct CDR3 sequences, with approximately 29% found just once. Blood genomic DNA input for TRB amplification was 250-500 ng. The CDR3 is made up of 14 amino acids. Trimming left V 7 bases short and J 0 bases short, with 12 bases between. The sequencing input was blood. The V call is TRBV12-3 or TRBV12-4, the J call TRBJ1-1; D uncertain. This receptor was identified in a human donor who had recovered from COVID-19. Here the CDR3 reads CASNFGDMNTEAFF. In DNA form, the CDR3 reads TGTGCCAGCAACTTTGGAGACATGAACACTGAAGCTTTCTTT.